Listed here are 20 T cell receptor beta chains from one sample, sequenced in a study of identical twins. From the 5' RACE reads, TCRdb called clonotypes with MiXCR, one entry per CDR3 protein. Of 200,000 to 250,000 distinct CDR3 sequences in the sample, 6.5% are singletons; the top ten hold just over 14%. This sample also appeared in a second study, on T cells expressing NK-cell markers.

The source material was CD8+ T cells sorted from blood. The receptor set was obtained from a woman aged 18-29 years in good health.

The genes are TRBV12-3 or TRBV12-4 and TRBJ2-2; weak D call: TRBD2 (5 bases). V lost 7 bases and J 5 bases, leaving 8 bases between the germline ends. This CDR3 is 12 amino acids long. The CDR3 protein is CASNTGTGELFF. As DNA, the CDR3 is TGTGCCAGCAACACGGGGACCGGGGAGCTGTTTTTT.

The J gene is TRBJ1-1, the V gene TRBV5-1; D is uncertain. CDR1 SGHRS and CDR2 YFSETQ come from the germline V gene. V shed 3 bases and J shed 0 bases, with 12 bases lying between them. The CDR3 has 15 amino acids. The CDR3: CASSSSGVLNTEAFF. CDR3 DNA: TGCGCCAGCAGCTCCTCTGGGGTTTTGAACACTGAAGCTTTCTTT.

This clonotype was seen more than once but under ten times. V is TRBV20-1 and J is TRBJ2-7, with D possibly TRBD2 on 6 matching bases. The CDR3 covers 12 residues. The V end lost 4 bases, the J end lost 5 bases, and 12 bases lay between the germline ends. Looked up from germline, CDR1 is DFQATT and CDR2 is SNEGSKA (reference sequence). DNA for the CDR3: TGCAGTGCTAAAGGGACTTTCGACGAGCAGTACTTC. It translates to CSAKGTFDEQYF.

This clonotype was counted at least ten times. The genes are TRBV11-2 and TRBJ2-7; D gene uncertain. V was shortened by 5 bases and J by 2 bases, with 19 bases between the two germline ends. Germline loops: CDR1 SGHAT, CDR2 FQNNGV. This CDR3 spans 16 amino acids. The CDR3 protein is CASSVPTEDLTYEQYF. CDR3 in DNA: TGTGCCAGCAGCGTGCCGACCGAGGATCTTACCTACGAGCAGTACTTC. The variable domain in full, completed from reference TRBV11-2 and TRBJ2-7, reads EAGVAQSPRYKIIEKRQSVAFWCNPISGHATLYWYQQILGQGPKLLIQFQNNGVVDDSQLPKDRFSAERLKGVDSTLKIQPAKLEDSAVYLCASSVPTEDLTYEQYFGPGTRLTVT.

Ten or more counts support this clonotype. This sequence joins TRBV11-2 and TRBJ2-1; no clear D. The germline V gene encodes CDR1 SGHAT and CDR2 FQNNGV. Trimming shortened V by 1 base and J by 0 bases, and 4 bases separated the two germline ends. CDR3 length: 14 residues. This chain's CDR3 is CASSLGDSYNEQFF. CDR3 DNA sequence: TGTGCCAGCAGCTTAGGGGACTCCTACAATGAGCAGTTCTTC. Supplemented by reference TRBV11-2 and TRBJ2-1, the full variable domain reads EAGVAQSPRYKIIEKRQSVAFWCNPISGHATLYWYQQILGQGPKLLIQFQNNGVVDDSQLPKDRFSAERLKGVDSTLKIQPAKLEDSAVYLCASSLGDSYNEQFFGPGTRLTVL.

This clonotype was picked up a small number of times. CDR3 amino acids: CASSWDRGELFF. For the CDR3, the DNA is TGTGCCAGCAGCTGGGACCGCGGGGAGCTGTTTTTT. The J gene is TRBJ2-2, the V gene TRBV27, with D possibly called TRBD1 or TRBD2 (5 bases each). Germline V gives CDR1 MNHEY, CDR2 SMNVEV (reference sequence). Trimming pared 6 bases from V and 7 bases from J, leaving 9 bases between. This CDR3 spans 12 amino acids.

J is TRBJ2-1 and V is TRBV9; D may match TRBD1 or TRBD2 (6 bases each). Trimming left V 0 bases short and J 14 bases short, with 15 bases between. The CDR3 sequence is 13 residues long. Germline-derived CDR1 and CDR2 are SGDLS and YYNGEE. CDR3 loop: CASSVAEGGIEFF. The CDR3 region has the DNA TGTGCCAGCAGCGTAGCTGAGGGGGGTATCGAGTTCTTC.

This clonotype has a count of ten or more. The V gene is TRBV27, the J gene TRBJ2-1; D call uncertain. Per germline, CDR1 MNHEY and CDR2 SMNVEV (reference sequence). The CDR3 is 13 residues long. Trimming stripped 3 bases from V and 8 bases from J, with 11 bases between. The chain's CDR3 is CASSFSANDEQFF. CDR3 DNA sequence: TGTGCCAGCAGTTTTTCGGCTAATGATGAGCAGTTCTTC.

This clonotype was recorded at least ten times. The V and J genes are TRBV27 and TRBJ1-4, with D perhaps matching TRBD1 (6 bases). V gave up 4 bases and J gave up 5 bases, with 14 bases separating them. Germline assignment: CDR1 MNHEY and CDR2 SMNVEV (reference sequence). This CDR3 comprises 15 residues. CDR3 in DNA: TGTGCCAGCAGTTCAGGGGCGGCCCTAAATGAAAAACTGTTTTTT. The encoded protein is CASSSGAALNEKLFF.

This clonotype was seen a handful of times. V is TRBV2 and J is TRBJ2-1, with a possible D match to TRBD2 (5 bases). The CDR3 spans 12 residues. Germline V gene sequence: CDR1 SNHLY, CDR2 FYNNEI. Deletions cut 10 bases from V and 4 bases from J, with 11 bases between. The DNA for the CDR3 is TGTGCCACCCAGGACTCTTACAATGAGCAGTTCTTC. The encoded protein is CATQDSYNEQFF.

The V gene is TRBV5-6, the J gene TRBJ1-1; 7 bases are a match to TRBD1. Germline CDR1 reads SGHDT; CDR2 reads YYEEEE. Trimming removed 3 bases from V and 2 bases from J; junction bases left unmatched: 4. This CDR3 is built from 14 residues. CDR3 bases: TGTGCCAGCAGCTCGGACAGGAAAAACACTGAAGCTTTCTTT. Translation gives CASSSDRKNTEAFF. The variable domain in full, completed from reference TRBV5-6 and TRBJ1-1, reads DAGVTQSPTHLIKTRGQQVTLRCSPKSGHDTVSWYQQALGQGPQFIFQYYEEEERQRGNFPDRFSGHQFPNYSSELNVNALLLGDSALYLCASSSDRKNTEAFFGQGTRLTVV.

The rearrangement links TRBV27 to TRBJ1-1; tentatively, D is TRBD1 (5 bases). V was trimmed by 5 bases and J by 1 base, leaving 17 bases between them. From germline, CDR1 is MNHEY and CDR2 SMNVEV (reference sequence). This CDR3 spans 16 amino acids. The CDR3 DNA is TGTGCCAGCAGTCTTATGGAGGGGACGAAGAACACTGAAGCTTTCTTT. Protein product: CASSLMEGTKNTEAFF.

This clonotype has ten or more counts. As DNA, the CDR3 is TGTGCCAGCAGTGCCGGGACAGGGAGGTACTTC. It codes for CASSAGTGRYF. The V and J genes are TRBV12-3 or TRBV12-4 and TRBJ2-4, with 9 bases identical to TRBD1. V was clipped by 5 bases and J by 15 bases; unmatched bases: 5. CDR3 length: 11 residues.

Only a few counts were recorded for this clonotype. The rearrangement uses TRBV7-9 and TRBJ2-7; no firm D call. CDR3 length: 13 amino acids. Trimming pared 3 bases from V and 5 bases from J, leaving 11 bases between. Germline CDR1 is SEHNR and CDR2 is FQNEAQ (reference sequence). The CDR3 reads CASSLLPSNEQYF. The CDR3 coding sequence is TGTGCCAGCAGCTTGCTTCCGAGCAACGAGCAGTACTTC.

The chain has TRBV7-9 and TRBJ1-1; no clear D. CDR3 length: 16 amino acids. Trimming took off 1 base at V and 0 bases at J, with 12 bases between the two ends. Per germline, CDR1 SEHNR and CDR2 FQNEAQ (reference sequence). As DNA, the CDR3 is TGTGCCAGCAGCTTAGGTCGGCGGATAATGAACACTGAAGCTTTCTTT. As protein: CASSLGRRIMNTEAFF. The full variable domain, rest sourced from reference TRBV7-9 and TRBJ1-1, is DTGVSQNPRHKITKRGQNVTFRCDPISEHNRLYWYRQTLGQGPEFLTYFQNEAQLEKSRLLSDRFSAERPKGSFSTLEIQRTEQGDSAMYLCASSLGRRIMNTEAFFGQGTRLTVV.

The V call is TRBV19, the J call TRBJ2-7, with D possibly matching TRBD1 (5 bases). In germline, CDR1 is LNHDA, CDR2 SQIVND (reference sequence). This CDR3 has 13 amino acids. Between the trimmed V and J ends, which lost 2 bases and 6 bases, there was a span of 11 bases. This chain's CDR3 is CASSIRGRGEQYF. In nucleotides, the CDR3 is TGTGCCAGTAGTATACGCGGTAGGGGCGAGCAGTACTTC. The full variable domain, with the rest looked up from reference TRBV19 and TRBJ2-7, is DGGITQSPKYLFRKEGQNVTLSCEQNLNHDAMYWYRQDPGQGLRLIYYSQIVNDFQKGDIAEGYSVSREKKESFPLTVTSAQKNPTAFYLCASSIRGRGEQYFGPGTRLTVT.

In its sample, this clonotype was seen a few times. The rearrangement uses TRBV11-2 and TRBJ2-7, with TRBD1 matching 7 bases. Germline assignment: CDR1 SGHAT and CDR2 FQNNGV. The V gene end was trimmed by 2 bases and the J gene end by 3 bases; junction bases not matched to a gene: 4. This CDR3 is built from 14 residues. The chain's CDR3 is CASSLFSGGYEQYF. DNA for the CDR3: TGTGCCAGCAGCTTATTTTCAGGGGGCTACGAGCAGTACTTC.

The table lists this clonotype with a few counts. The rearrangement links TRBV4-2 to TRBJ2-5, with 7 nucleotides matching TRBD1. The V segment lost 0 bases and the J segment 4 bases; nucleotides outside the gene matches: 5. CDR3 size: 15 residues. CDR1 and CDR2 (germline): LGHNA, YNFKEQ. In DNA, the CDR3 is TGTGCCAGCAGCCAAGAGGGTAGGGGGCGAGAGACCCAGTACTTC. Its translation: CASSQEGRGRETQYF.

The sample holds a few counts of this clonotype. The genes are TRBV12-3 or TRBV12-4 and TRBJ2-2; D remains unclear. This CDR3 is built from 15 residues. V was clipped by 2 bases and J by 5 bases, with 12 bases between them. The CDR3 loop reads CASSLLGGVTGELFF. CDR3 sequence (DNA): TGTGCCAGCAGTTTACTGGGTGGGGTAACCGGGGAGCTGTTTTTT.

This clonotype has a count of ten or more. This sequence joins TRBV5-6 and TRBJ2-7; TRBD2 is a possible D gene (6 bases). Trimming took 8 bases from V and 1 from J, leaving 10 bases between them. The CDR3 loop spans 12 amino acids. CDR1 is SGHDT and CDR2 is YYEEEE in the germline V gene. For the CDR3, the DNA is TGTGCCAGTGGGGAGGAGTCCTACGAGCAGTACTTC. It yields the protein CASGEESYEQYF.